This TCR beta chain was sequenced for a study of cytomegalovirus exposure and HLA in healthy donors. The germline CDR1 and CDR2 sequences are SGHTA and FQGNSA. V gave up 9 bases and J gave up 4 bases, with 22 bases separating them. CDR3 size: 16 residues. Primers included in the PCR were 60 Vbeta and 13 Jbeta primers. Libraries were prepared by immunoSEQ multiplex PCR; TCRdb keeps only in-frame clonotypes and omits some of them. The data show approximately 160,000 clones, with around 79% seen just once and about 1.3% held by the top ten. On this clone itself: Other nucleotide sequences in the sample specify the same CDR3.

The sequence was obtained from a man aged 18 to 29 in good health and CMV-seronegative. Sequencing was performed on PBMCs. This sequence joins TRBV7-2 and TRBJ1-5; D may be TRBD1 (6 bases). This CDR3 is CASSLSGVKGNQPQHF. DNA of the CDR3: TGTGCCAGTAGCCTTTCAGGGGTTAAAGGGAATCAGCCCCAGCATTTT.